This is a list of T cell receptor beta chains from one sample in a study of Graves' ophthalmopathy and Graves' hyperthyroidism. TCRdb re-called the multiplex PCR reads with MiXCR, one entry per CDR3 protein. The table lists under 350,000 distinct CDR3 sequences, about a sixth of them singletons, with around 12% in the top ten. Sequencing was performed on peripheral blood. These receptor sequences come from an adult man with Graves' ophthalmopathy. Each CDR3 is given with its conserved first and last residue. The order of the fields is J gene, D gene, V gene, clone size, CDR3 DNA, CDR3 protein. The D gene is left open where the match is weak. Some rows mark clone size as missing; the rest say once, few, many or name a class of expanded clone.

TRBJ1-5 TRBD1 TRBV20-1 many TGCAGTGCTAGAGGACAGGGTAATCAGCCCCAGCATTTT CSARGQGNQPQHF
TRBJ2-5 - TRBV28 few TGTGCCAGCAGTTCAAGGTTAAGGGGGTCCGTGAAGACCCAGTACTTC CASSSRLRGSVKTQYF
TRBJ2-5 - TRBV20-1 - TGCAGTGTTCAGGGTCAAGAGACCCAGTACTTC CSVQGQETQYF
TRBJ2-7 TRBD1 TRBV24-1 - TGTGCCACCAGTGACCCTGGACAGGGGGGTTCCAACGAGCAGTACTTC CATSDPGQGGSNEQYF
TRBJ2-1 TRBD1 TRBV11-1 few TGTGCCAGCAGCTTACTACCGCCAGGGGGCTCCTACAATGAGCAGTTCTTC CASSLLPPGGSYNEQFF
TRBJ2-7 - TRBV7-9 few TGTGCCAGCAGCACAACAAGTATCTCCTACGAGCAGTACTTC CASSTTSISYEQYF
TRBJ1-1 - TRBV28 many TGTGCCAGCAGTCCTACCGAGGATGGGCAGAACACTGAAGCTTTCTTT CASSPTEDGQNTEAFF
TRBJ1-1 - TRBV20-1 many TGCAGTGCTAGAAGATCCCGGGGGACTGAAGCTTTCTTT CSARRSRGTEAFF
TRBJ1-2 - TRBV7-3 - TGTGCCAGCAGCTTATCCCATAGGGACCCGCATGGCTACACCTTC CASSLSHRDPHGYTF
TRBJ1-2 - TRBV25-1 many TGTGCCAGCAGTGATTACCCCACAACGGGACCCCGGCCCCCTAGCTATGGCTACACCTTC CASSDYPTTGPRPPSYGYTF
TRBJ1-5 TRBD1 TRBV6-1 many TGTGCCAGCAGCAGGACAGGGCGAGGAGGTCAGCCCCAGCATTTT CASSRTGRGGQPQHF
TRBJ1-1 TRBD1 TRBV18 many TGTGCCAGTAGTCCACAGGGGATGAACACTGAAGCTTTCTTT CASSPQGMNTEAFF
TRBJ2-6 TRBD2 TRBV6-5 many TGTGCCAGCAGTTACGGGGAGGGTACTGGGGCCAACGTCCTGACTTTC CASSYGEGTGANVLTF
TRBJ1-5 TRBD1 TRBV9 - TGTGCCAGCAGCGTCGGGACAGGGGGCAATCAGCCCCAGCATTTT CASSVGTGGNQPQHF
TRBJ1-2 - TRBV30 - TGTGCCTGGAGTATACGGGGAAGTGGAGGCTACACCTTC CAWSIRGSGGYTF
TRBJ1-5 TRBD1 TRBV15 many TGTGCCACCAGCAAAGGGGGACAGAGCAATCAGCCCCAGCATTTT CATSKGGQSNQPQHF